Shown below are 27 T cell receptor beta chains from a single sample sequenced in a study of blood T cell repertoires in COVID-19. The protocol was immunoSEQ multiplex PCR, while the TCRdb copy is restricted to in-frame clones and leaves out a portion. The sample holds a few hundred thousand clones, approximately 86% seen once. Material for sequencing was PBMCs or T cells enriched from blood (not recorded which). The receptors were gathered from a woman aged 55-70 years who had recovered from COVID-19.

The V and J genes are TRBV24-1 and TRBJ2-1, with D perhaps TRBD1 (6 bases). Trimming cost V 1 base and J 8 bases, with 17 bases left between them. CDR1 and CDR2 (germline): KGHDR, SFDVKD. The length of the CDR3 is 16 residues. The CDR3 loop reads CATSDLTGGRGDEQFF. CDR3 DNA sequence: TGTGCCACCAGTGATTTAACTGGGGGCAGGGGCGATGAGCAGTTCTTC.

The chain carries TRBV6-5 and TRBJ2-3; TRBD2 matches 13 bases. The CDR3 spans 15 residues. Trimming removed 10 bases from V and 2 bases from J; junction bases left unmatched: 6. CDR1 and CDR2 from the germline V gene are MNHEY and SVGAGI. CDR3 sequence reads: CATLGLAGPTDTQYF. CDR3 nucleotides: TGTGCCACCTTGGGACTAGCGGGACCCACAGATACGCAGTATTTT.

This clone was counted a few times. The chain carries TRBV7-9 and TRBJ1-6; D gene unclear. The ends were cut back, 3 bases at V and 9 bases at J, with 15 bases in the middle. Germline assignment: CDR1 SEHNR and CDR2 FQNEAQ (reference sequence). This CDR3 has 15 residues. The chain's CDR3 is CASSFDAEAGSPLHF. CDR3 nucleotide sequence: TGTGCCAGCAGCTTTGACGCAGAAGCGGGTTCACCCCTCCACTTT.

V is TRBV15 and J is TRBJ2-2; D perhaps matches TRBD2 (5 bases). The germline V gene has CDR1 LNHNV and CDR2 YYDKDF (reference sequence). V was trimmed by 3 bases and J by 9 bases, leaving 8 bases between them. This CDR3 region has 12 residues. The CDR3 region has the DNA TGTGCCACCAGCAGTGACTATAGGGAGCTGTTTTTT. This gives the protein CATSSDYRELFF. Full variable domain (rest looked up from reference TRBV15 and TRBJ2-2): DAMVIQNPRYQVTQFGKPVTLSCSQTLNHNVMYWYQQKSSQAPKLLFHYYDKDFNNEADTPDNFQSRRPNTSFCFLDIRSPGLGDTAMYLCATSSDYRELFFGEGSRLTVL.

The chain combines TRBV4-1 with TRBJ2-1; 10 bases align to TRBD2. Germline loops: CDR1 MGHRA, CDR2 YSYEKL. The CDR3 extends over 14 amino acids. After removal of 8 bases from V and 6 bases from J, the junction contained 7 bases not matched to a gene. In DNA form, the CDR3 reads TGCGCCAGCGGAGCGGGGGGGGCTAGCAATGAGCAGTTCTTC. This translates into CASGAGGASNEQFF.

V and J are TRBV3-1 (or the pseudogene TRBV3-2) and TRBJ2-6; D not resolved. Looked up from germline, CDR1 is LGHDT and CDR2 is YNNKEL (reference sequence). The CDR3 totals 13 residues. V lost 10 bases and J 1 base, leaving 8 bases between the germline ends. Here the CDR3 reads CATTASGANVLTF. Here the CDR3 DNA reads TGTGCCACCACTGCGTCTGGGGCCAACGTCCTGACTTTC.

V usage is TRBV18 and J usage is TRBJ1-2; 7 bases align to TRBD1. Germline V gives CDR1 KGHSH, CDR2 LQKENI. The CDR3 is 14 residues long. V shed 2 bases, J shed 8 bases, and the junction held 8 bases outside the gene matches. The CDR3 loop reads CASSPSPGGEGYTF. The DNA for the CDR3 is TGTGCCAGCTCACCAAGTCCAGGGGGAGAAGGCTACACCTTC.

J is TRBJ1-1 and V is TRBV7-9; D might be TRBD1 (5 bases). This CDR3 region has 12 residues. Germline CDR1 and CDR2: SEHNR and FQNEAQ (reference sequence). V lost 5 bases and J 6 bases, leaving 10 bases between the germline ends. In nucleotides, the CDR3 is TGTGCCAGCAGCCCGGTAGGGGCTGAAGCTTTCTTT. Protein product: CASSPVGAEAFF.

The genes are TRBV7-9 and TRBJ2-1; TRBD1 agrees at 10 bases. CDR3 length equals 12 residues. V shed 8 bases, J shed 5 bases, and the junction held 0 bases outside the gene matches. Per the germline V gene, CDR1 is SEHNR and CDR2 is FQNEAQ (reference sequence). The CDR3 region is CASGQGDNEQFF. DNA of the CDR3: TGTGCCAGCGGACAGGGGGACAATGAGCAGTTCTTC.

This clone was counted at least ten times. Here the CDR3 DNA reads TGCAGCGCTAAAACTAGCGGACTCAAAGGCGGGGAGCTGTTTTTT. Amino acid sequence: CSAKTSGLKGGELFF. The chain uses TRBV29-1 and TRBJ2-2; TRBD2 matches at 8 bases. Losses at the gene ends were 7 bases for V and 7 bases for J; bases not matched to a gene: 14. Germline values: CDR1 SQVTM, CDR2 ANQGSEA. This CDR3 contains 15 residues.

This chain links TRBV2 with TRBJ2-7; the D gene is possibly TRBD1 (6 bases). CDR3 length equals 12 residues. Germline-derived CDR1 and CDR2 are SNHLY and FYNNEI. Trimming took off 6 bases at V and 6 bases at J, with 12 bases between the two ends. In nucleotides, the CDR3 is TGTGCCAGCAGAGCACAGGGCGGCGAGCAGTACGTC. It yields the protein CASRAQGGEQYV.

The chain employs TRBV5-1 and TRBJ1-6; the D gene is possibly TRBD1 (5 bases). This CDR3 is 15 amino acids long. V lost 0 bases and J 7 bases, leaving 11 bases between the germline ends. The germline V gene encodes CDR1 SGHRS and CDR2 YFSETQ. The CDR3 DNA reads as TGCGCCAGCAGCTTGGCTGCAGGGCCGAATTCACCCCTCCACTTT. This encodes CASSLAAGPNSPLHF. Complete variable domain (other parts from reference TRBV5-1 and TRBJ1-6): KAGVTQTPRYLIKTRGQQVTLSCSPISGHRSVSWYQQTPGQGLQFLFEYFSETQRNKGNFPGRFSGRQFSNSRSEMNVSTLELGDSALYLCASSLAAGPNSPLHFGNGTRLTVT.

V usage is TRBV30 and J usage is TRBJ2-1; tentatively, D is TRBD1 (5 bases). The CDR3 consists of 14 residues. Germline-derived CDR1 and CDR2 are GTSNPN and SVGIG (reference sequence). V lost 8 bases and J 0 bases, leaving 14 bases between the germline ends. The CDR3 DNA sequence: TGTGCCGTTAAAGGGGTCCCCTCCTACAATGAGCAGTTCTTC. As protein: CAVKGVPSYNEQFF.

About this clone itself: Other nucleotide sequences in the sample specify the same CDR3. V gene TRBV7-2 combines with J gene TRBJ1-6; tentatively, D is TRBD1 (6 bases). Trimming took off 0 bases at V and 10 bases at J, with 13 bases between the two ends. Germline V gene data show CDR1 as SGHTA and CDR2 as FQGNSA. This CDR3 is 15 amino acids long. CDR3 amino acids: CASSLAQGLRSPLHF. The CDR3 DNA reads TGTGCCAGCAGCTTAGCGCAGGGGTTGCGATCACCCCTCCACTTT.

The V and J genes are TRBV19 and TRBJ2-4, with D perhaps matching TRBD2 (5 bases). CDR1 and CDR2 (germline): LNHDA, SQIVND (reference sequence). Trimming pared 5 bases from V and 9 bases from J, leaving 20 bases between. This CDR3 contains 15 residues. The CDR3 here is CASSPAVGLGGIQYF. In DNA, the CDR3 is TGTGCCAGTAGTCCCGCGGTTGGCCTAGGAGGCATTCAGTACTTC.

The chain has TRBV5-4 and TRBJ2-3; D is possibly TRBD2 (5 bases). This CDR3 is built from 16 residues. The germline V gene encodes CDR1 SGHNT and CDR2 YYREEE (reference sequence). The ends were cut back, 0 bases at V and 1 base at J, with 12 bases in the middle. CDR3 amino acids: CASSLAIGVGTDTQYF. CDR3 in DNA: TGTGCCAGCAGCTTGGCTATCGGGGTCGGCACAGATACGCAGTATTTT.

For this clone: The sample holds other DNA sequences that translate to the same CDR3. The V gene is TRBV7-9, the J gene TRBJ1-2; unclear D gene. CDR3 length: 12 amino acids. V was clipped by 5 bases and J by 1 base, with 5 bases between them. Germline V CDR1 and CDR2: SEHNR, FQNEAQ (reference sequence). Here the CDR3 reads CASSPLNYGYTF. For the CDR3, the DNA is TGTGCCAGCAGCCCCCTTAACTATGGCTACACCTTC.

V gene TRBV14 combines with J gene TRBJ2-2; 8 bases are a match to TRBD1. The trim removed 4 bases at V and 6 bases at J, leaving 7 bases unmatched. CDR1 and CDR2 from the germline V gene are SGHDN and FVKESK. This CDR3 spans 15 amino acids. Written as DNA, the CDR3 is TGTGCCAGCAGCCCTCGACAGGGGCGCGCCGGGGAGCTGTTTTTT. Translation gives CASSPRQGRAGELFF. Based on the CDR3 plus reference TRBV14 and TRBJ2-2, the full variable domain is EAGVTQFPSHSVIEKGQTVTLRCDPISGHDNLYWYRRVMGKEIKFLLHFVKESKQDESGMPNNRFLAERTGGTYSTLKVQPAELEDSGVYFCASSPRQGRAGELFFGEGSRLTVL.

The chain joins TRBV5-1 to TRBJ2-7; D is ambiguous. The length of the CDR3 is 15 residues. V dropped 4 bases and J dropped 2 bases, with 16 bases sitting between them. Germline CDR1 is SGHRS and CDR2 is YFSETQ. CDR3 sequence: CASSASTERAYEQYF. In DNA form, the CDR3 reads TGCGCCAGCAGCGCATCCACAGAACGAGCCTACGAGCAGTACTTC.

The CDR3 region is CASRGQTQAFF. The CDR3 DNA follows: TGTGCCAGCCGCGGACAGACCCAAGCTTTCTTT. The chain employs TRBV6-5 and TRBJ1-1; D may be TRBD1 (6 bases). Germline-derived CDR1 and CDR2 are MNHEY and SVGAGI. Trimming pared 8 bases from V and 9 bases from J, leaving 13 bases between. This CDR3 comprises 11 residues.

This CDR3 reads CASSVEDRGLEKLFF. CDR3 in DNA: TGTGCCAGCAGCGTAGAAGACAGGGGGCTTGAAAAACTGTTTTTT. This chain connects TRBV9 to TRBJ1-4; 10 bases are a match to TRBD1. There are 15 residues in the CDR3. The V and J ends lost 0 bases and 7 bases, in that order; junction bases with no gene match: 3. CDR1 and CDR2 (germline): SGDLS, YYNGEE.

V is TRBV9 and J is TRBJ1-2; D not resolved. Trimming shortened V by 0 bases and J by 2 bases, and 5 bases separated the two germline ends. The V gene's germline CDR1 is SGDLS and CDR2 YYNGEE. This CDR3 has 13 amino acids. The CDR3 bases are TGTGCCAGCAGCGTAGAACAAAACTATGGCTACACCTTC. Translating gives CASSVEQNYGYTF.

The genes are TRBV3-1 (or the pseudogene TRBV3-2) and TRBJ2-4, with D possibly matching TRBD2 (5 bases). CDR3 length equals 16 residues. CDR1 is LGHDT, CDR2 YNNKEL, per germline (reference sequence). The ends were cut back, 1 base at V and 6 bases at J, with 16 bases in the middle. The CDR3 nucleotides read TGTGCCAGCAGCCAAGCCAGCCCGGGGTTGGGAAACATTCAGTACTTC. It encodes CASSQASPGLGNIQYF.

The V gene is TRBV2, the J gene TRBJ1-4; TRBD1 is a possible D gene (5 bases). Looked up from germline, CDR1 is SNHLY and CDR2 is FYNNEI. The CDR3 is 12 amino acids. The V and J ends lost 7 bases and 8 bases respectively, with 11 bases between them. CDR3 residues: CASTLTGEKLFF. CDR3 DNA sequence: TGTGCCAGCACCCTCACAGGCGAAAAACTGTTTTTT.

This clone appeared a single time. The chain couples TRBV7-2 to TRBJ2-3; a possible D gene is TRBD2 (6 bases). The CDR3 loop spans 15 amino acids. Looked up from germline, CDR1 is SGHTA and CDR2 is FQGNSA. V lost 1 base and J 6 bases, leaving 14 bases between the germline ends. The CDR3 coding sequence is TGTGCCAGCAGCTTAGTGCGGGACCCCGGGGATACGCAGTATTTT. Its translation is CASSLVRDPGDTQYF.

The chain couples TRBV24-1 to TRBJ2-1; possibly TRBD1 for D (6 bases). The germline V gene encodes CDR1 KGHDR and CDR2 SFDVKD. The CDR3 is made up of 16 amino acids. Trimming pared 4 bases from V and 0 bases from J, leaving 12 bases between. CDR3 nucleotides: TGTGCCACCAGTGAACACAGGGCGAGCTCCTACAATGAGCAGTTCTTC. It is translated as CATSEHRASSYNEQFF.

The chain joins TRBV19 to TRBJ1-5, with D maybe TRBD1 (5 bases). In germline, CDR1 is LNHDA, CDR2 SQIVND (reference sequence). V dropped 4 bases and J dropped 7 bases, with 20 bases sitting between them. The CDR3 contains 16 residues. CDR3 in DNA: TGTGCCAGTAGTACAGCCCCCAGGGTTGTCGGGCAGCCCCAGCATTTT. It translates to CASSTAPRVVGQPQHF.